The 13 T cell receptor beta chains presented below share a single source sample, sequenced in a study of OX40 agonist ivuxolimab in advanced cancers. Libraries were prepared by immunoSEQ multiplex PCR; TCRdb keeps only in-frame clonotypes and omits some of them. The profile shows roughly 73,000 clones, 85% to 90% of them singletons. This specimen was CD4+ or CD8+ T cells sorted from blood, taken in a trial of the OX40 agonist ivuxolimab. These TCRs come from an adult with an advanced solid tumor such as melanoma, head and neck, liver or kidney cancer.

This sequence joins TRBV6-4 and TRBJ2-1; 8 bases are shared with TRBD2. The CDR3 is 15 residues long. Trimming at V came to 6 bases and at J to 4 bases, leaving 8 bases not matched to a gene. The germline V gene encodes CDR1 MRHNA and CDR2 SNTAGT. The CDR3 nucleotides are TGTGCCAGCAGCCCGGCCGCGGGGGGTTACAATGAGCAGTTCTTC. It specifies CASSPAAGGYNEQFF.

The gene calls are TRBV5-1 and TRBJ1-1; 8 positions agree with TRBD1. V trimming: 4 bases; J trimming: 9 bases; junction bases outside the gene matches: 11. Germline V gene lookup returns CDR1 SGHRS and CDR2 YFSETQ. This CDR3 has 14 amino acids. CDR3 DNA sequence: TGCGCCAGCAGCCTATCCGACAGGGGTGAGAAAGCTTTCTTT. It translates to CASSLSDRGEKAFF.

The J gene is TRBJ1-2, the V gene TRBV4-1; a weak D match, TRBD1 (5 bases). Trimming left V 1 base short and J 5 bases short, with 11 bases between. CDR3 length equals 14 residues. Germline CDR1 reads MGHRA; CDR2 reads YSYEKL. The CDR3: CASSQGTGGYGYTF. The CDR3 DNA reads as TGCGCCAGCAGCCAAGGAACAGGAGGATATGGCTACACCTTC.

In its sample, this clone was seen a few times. The chain links TRBV7-3 to TRBJ2-2; D remains unclear. Looked up from germline, CDR1 is SGHTA and CDR2 is FQGTGA. The V gene lost 8 bases and the J gene lost 4 bases, with 8 bases spanning the gap. The CDR3 loop spans 12 amino acids. The CDR3 DNA reads as TGTGCCAGCGGCCCGGCCACCGGGGAGCTGTTTTTT. Encoded protein: CASGPATGELFF.

The chain carries TRBV15 and TRBJ1-5; 8 bases line up with TRBD1. This CDR3 has 21 residues. V lost 1 base, J lost 0 bases, and 17 bases stayed unmatched. Germline values: CDR1 LNHNV, CDR2 YYDKDF (reference sequence). In DNA form, the CDR3 reads TGTGCCACCAGCAGAGTGGGGCCCCTGGGCAGGGGGCAGATTAGCAATCAGCCCCAGCATTTT. This codes for CATSRVGPLGRGQISNQPQHF.

V gene TRBV6-5 combines with J gene TRBJ2-7; D gene ambiguous. CDR3 length equals 13 residues. Trimming took 2 bases from V and 5 from J, leaving 10 bases between them. Germline assignment: CDR1 MNHEY and CDR2 SVGAGI. In nucleotides, the CDR3 is TGTGCCAGCAGTTACACTGCCGTTGACGAGCAGTACTTC. Protein sequence: CASSYTAVDEQYF.

V is TRBV5-4 and J is TRBJ1-3; the D is unclear. Between the trimmed V and J ends, which lost 4 bases and 0 bases, there was a span of 11 bases. Germline V gene data show CDR1 as SGHNT and CDR2 as YYREEE (reference sequence). The CDR3 loop spans 15 amino acids. The CDR3 nucleotides read TGTGCCAGCAGCCTGTCCCTCTCCTCTGGAAACACCATATATTTT. Residues: CASSLSLSSGNTIYF.

This clone was detected only a few times. The chain joins TRBV7-9 to TRBJ1-1; D gene uncertain. V was shortened by 5 bases and J by 5 bases, with 12 bases between the two germline ends. This CDR3 region has 13 residues. Germline CDR1 is SEHNR and CDR2 is FQNEAQ (reference sequence). CDR3 region: CASSAREGTEAFF. The CDR3 nucleotides are TGTGCCAGCAGCGCCCGTGAGGGAACTGAAGCTTTCTTT.

This clone has only one observation. The V call is TRBV23-1, the J call TRBJ2-7, with a possible D match to TRBD2 (6 bases). TRBV23-1 is an open reading frame whose function is uncertain. Trimming removed 2 bases at V and 3 bases at J, with 11 bases between. The CDR3 length is 14 residues. CDR3 sequence (DNA): TGCGCCAGCAGTCAAACCCCGGGGGTCTACGAGCAGTACTTC. Encoded protein: CASSQTPGVYEQYF.

This chain joins TRBV11-2 and TRBJ1-5; the D gene is possibly TRBD1 (6 bases). From germline, CDR1 is SGHAT and CDR2 FQNNGV. The CDR3 covers 17 residues. V was cut by 1 base and J by 5 bases, with 18 bases left in between. In nucleotides, the CDR3 is TGTGCCAGCAGCTTAGGTTTTGTGGGGGCAGGTTATCAGCCCCAGCATTTT. This gives the protein CASSLGFVGAGYQPQHF.

The V call is TRBV10-3, the J call TRBJ1-3; 7 positions agree with TRBD1. The CDR3 loop spans 14 amino acids. Germline trimming cut 9 bases from V and 0 bases from J; bases unmatched to any gene: 5. CDR1 and CDR2 from the germline V gene are ENHRY and SYGVKD. This CDR3 reads CAMGDRSSGNTIYF. The CDR3 DNA reads TGTGCCATGGGGGACAGAAGCTCTGGAAACACCATATATTTT.

The chain couples TRBV9 to TRBJ1-4; 10 bases line up with TRBD1. The CDR3 is made up of 17 amino acids. Germline V gene data show CDR1 as SGDLS and CDR2 as YYNGEE. V trimming: 4 bases; J trimming: 6 bases; junction bases outside the gene matches: 12. In DNA form, the CDR3 reads TGTGCCAGCAGCTCTGGACAGGGGGTGGGACTTGATGAAAAACTGTTTTTT. It codes for CASSSGQGVGLDEKLFF.

This clone was found once. The gene calls are TRBV11-1 and TRBJ2-1, with D uncertain. V lost 5 bases to trimming and J lost 5 bases, with 19 bases between them. Germline V lookup: CDR1 SGHAT, CDR2 FQDESV (reference sequence). The CDR3 has 16 residues. CDR3 protein: CASSPRLARQDNEQFF. For the CDR3, the DNA is TGTGCCAGCAGCCCTCGTCTGGCTCGCCAAGACAATGAGCAGTTCTTC.